This paragraph covers one T cell receptor beta chain sequence. The data originate from a study of blood T cell repertoires in COVID-19. Germline CDR1 is LNHDA and CDR2 is SQIVND (reference sequence). CDR3 length equals 14 residues. Losses at the gene ends were 4 bases for V and 4 bases for J; bases not matched to a gene: 4. Assay used: immunoSEQ multiplex PCR; TCRdb lists only in-frame clones, some missing. The sample shows 150,000 or so clones, roughly 86% of them seen only once. The chain combines TRBV19 with TRBJ1-2, with 9 positions matching TRBD1. This sequence was found in a man aged 18-30 years with acute or convalescent COVID-19. Sequencing input: peripheral blood. The DNA of the CDR3 is TGTGCCAGTAGTAGGGGACAGGGAGGCTATGGCTACACCTTC. It codes for CASSRGQGGYGYTF.